The clone carrying this TCR beta chain was found many times. Antigen unknown. These data originate in a study of T cell repertoires in cytomegalovirus infection. Study details: CMV infection and matching HLA type were both indicated by public TCR beta signatures. General study findings and limits: Cumulative public TCR beta family frequency identified CMV carriers with the relevant HLA. HLA-C-restricted CMV clonotypes gave the most frequent clonotype in two of eight donors.

TCRdb used MiXCR to reprocess the reads, holding one entry per CDR3 protein. This table holds around 530,000 distinct CDR3 sequences, approximately 26% found once. Per germline, CDR1 SGHTA and CDR2 FQGNSA. The CDR3 loop spans 15 amino acids. J was trimmed by 2 bases and V by 6 bases; bases with no gene match: 5. The source material was PBMCs. This rearrangement joins TRBV7-2 to TRBJ2-1; 9 bases are a match to TRBD1. This TCR was sampled from a human donor in good health (CMV status not recorded). Some clones in this sample may be carry-over from other donors' samples. The CDR3 nucleotides read TGTGCCAGCAGTCACCGACAGGGGGCCTACAATGAGCAGTTCTTC. Its translation: CASSHRQGAYNEQFF.